These 16 T cell receptor beta chains originate from one sample sequenced in a study of cytomegalovirus exposure and HLA in healthy donors. Clones were sequenced by immunoSEQ multiplex PCR, and TCRdb holds only the in-frame ones, with some missing. Of about 160,000 clones in the sample, under 90% were seen once. The specimen sequenced was PBMCs. These receptors were taken from a man aged 18 to 29 in good health and CMV-seropositive.

The chain combines TRBV5-1 with TRBJ2-6; the match to TRBD1 covers 9 bases. CDR1 and CDR2 from the germline V gene are SGHRS and YFSETQ. The length of the CDR3 is 18 residues. V lost 4 bases, J lost 2 bases, and 10 bases stayed unmatched. CDR3 sequence reads: CASSPEGTGLPGANVLTF. Here the CDR3 DNA reads TGCGCCAGCAGCCCGGAAGGGACAGGGCTCCCTGGGGCCAACGTCCTGACTTTC.

This clone has more than one count but fewer than ten. The genes are TRBV27 and TRBJ2-2, with 10 bases lining up with TRBD1. CDR1 is MNHEY and CDR2 is SMNVEV in the germline V gene (reference sequence). V was pared by 8 bases and J by 4 bases, with 4 bases of the junction left unmatched. There are 14 residues in the CDR3. The CDR3 nucleotides read TGTGCCAGCCGGGACAGGGGTCTCACCGGGGAGCTGTTTTTT. Protein: CASRDRGLTGELFF.

The chain is built from TRBV10-1 and TRBJ1-1; TRBD1 matches at 9 bases. With 5 bases clipped from V and 5 bases from J, the junction kept 9 bases outside the gene matches. Germline CDR1 and CDR2: WNHNN and SYGVQD (reference sequence). CDR3 length: 15 amino acids. CDR3 protein: CASSTATGGRTEAFF. The CDR3 DNA is TGCGCCAGCAGTACAGCCACAGGGGGCAGGACTGAAGCTTTCTTT.

The CDR3 reads CARTITRRNQPQHF. CDR3 coding DNA: TGCGCCAGGACTATAACCAGGAGAAATCAGCCCCAGCATTTT. The rearrangement links TRBV5-1 to TRBJ1-5; D gene uncertain. The V gene's germline CDR1 is SGHRS and CDR2 YFSETQ. The CDR3 extends over 14 amino acids. V shed 8 bases and J shed 4 bases, with 16 bases lying between them.

V is TRBV28 and J is TRBJ2-7; TRBD2 matches 13 bases. This CDR3 is built from 18 residues. Germline-derived CDR1 and CDR2 are MDHEN and SYDVKM. Trimming cost V 4 bases and J 5 bases; bases outside gene matches: 14. The CDR3 DNA reads as TGTGCCAGCAGTTCCGGACTAGCGGGAGCGGCGGATCTGGACGAGCAGTACTTC. It codes for CASSSGLAGAADLDEQYF.

This chain connects TRBV5-4 to TRBJ2-1; D is possibly TRBD2 (6 bases). CDR3 length equals 17 residues. CDR1 and CDR2 from the germline V gene are SGHNT and YYREEE (reference sequence). V shed 0 bases and J shed 4 bases, with 17 bases lying between them. The CDR3: CASSLAYPASEYNEQFF. In DNA form, the CDR3 reads TGTGCCAGCAGCTTGGCTTATCCGGCTAGCGAATACAATGAGCAGTTCTTC.

In its sample, this clone was seen a few times. The CDR3 reads CASNKQGRGNQPQHF. CDR3 in DNA: TGTGCCAGTAATAAACAGGGACGAGGCAATCAGCCCCAGCATTTT. The J gene is TRBJ1-5, the V gene TRBV19; maybe TRBD1 (6 bases). CDR1 and CDR2 from the germline V gene are LNHDA and SQIVND (reference sequence). This CDR3 is built from 15 residues. The germline V and J ends were trimmed by 7 bases and 2 bases, with 15 bases remaining between them.

The chain recombines TRBV6-1 with TRBJ2-5, with D maybe TRBD2 (6 bases). Germline values: CDR1 MNHNS, CDR2 SASEGT. The V and J ends lost 4 bases and 4 bases respectively, with 16 bases between them. The CDR3 extends over 15 amino acids. The CDR3 region has the DNA TGTGCCAGCAGTGGGGCTAGGAGGGGCACAGAGACCCAGTACTTC. It specifies CASSGARRGTETQYF.

V usage is TRBV29-1 and J usage is TRBJ2-7; 8 nucleotides line up with TRBD1. V lost 7 bases to trimming and J lost 6 bases; unmatched junction nucleotides: 5. Germline CDR1 reads SQVTM; CDR2 reads ANQGSEA. The length of the CDR3 is 11 residues. The CDR3 here is CSAGDRGEQYF. The CDR3 region has the DNA TGCAGCGCCGGTGACAGGGGCGAGCAGTACTTC.

The rearrangement joins TRBV6-5 to TRBJ1-5; 7 positions match TRBD1. CDR3 length: 14 residues. Germline CDR1 MNHEY, CDR2 SVGAGI. With 6 bases clipped from V and 3 bases from J, the junction kept 5 bases outside the gene matches. The CDR3 loop is CASRAGTDNQPQHF. The CDR3 DNA follows: TGTGCCAGCAGGGCCGGGACAGACAATCAGCCCCAGCATTTT.

The chain links TRBV27 to TRBJ2-7, with D hard to call. Trimming stripped 3 bases from V and 1 base from J, with 7 bases between. This CDR3 has 13 amino acids. Per germline, CDR1 MNHEY and CDR2 SMNVEV (reference sequence). CDR3 region: CASSFSPSYEQYF. The CDR3 nucleotides read TGTGCCAGCAGTTTTAGTCCTTCCTACGAGCAGTACTTC.

V gene TRBV18 combines with J gene TRBJ1-5; D is undetermined. CDR3 length equals 16 residues. Per germline, CDR1 KGHSH and CDR2 LQKENI. Between the trimmed V and J ends, which lost 0 bases and 4 bases, there was a span of 13 bases. CDR3 DNA: TGTGCCAGCTCACCACCCGGGAACTTAGGTAATCAGCCCCAGCATTTT. Its protein product is CASSPPGNLGNQPQHF.

The table lists this clone with a count of one. The chain carries TRBV18 and TRBJ2-1; 7 bases fit TRBD1. The length of the CDR3 is 16 residues. The V gene end was trimmed by 5 bases and the J gene end by 0 bases; junction bases not matched to a gene: 7. Germline assignment: CDR1 KGHSH and CDR2 LQKENI. In DNA form, the CDR3 reads TGTGCCAGCTCATCGACAGGGCCTAGCTCCTACAATGAGCAGTTCTTC. This translates into CASSSTGPSSYNEQFF. Supplemented by reference TRBV18 and TRBJ2-1, the full variable domain reads NAGVMQNPRHLVRRRGQEARLRCSPMKGHSHVYWYRQLPEEGLKFMVYLQKENIIDESGMPKERFSAEFPKEGPSILRIQQVVRGDSAAYFCASSSTGPSSYNEQFFGPGTRLTVL.

The chain combines TRBV19 with TRBJ2-7; TRBD1 is a possible D gene (6 bases). V lost 2 bases and J 4 bases, leaving 9 bases between the germline ends. CDR3 length equals 13 residues. Germline V gives CDR1 LNHDA, CDR2 SQIVND (reference sequence). CDR3 in amino acids: CASSIHREYEQYF. The CDR3 nucleotides are TGTGCCAGTAGTATACACAGGGAGTACGAGCAGTACTTC.

This chain joins TRBV18 and TRBJ2-2, with D perhaps matching TRBD1 (6 bases). Germline lookup yields CDR1 KGHSH and CDR2 LQKENI. CDR3 length equals 16 residues. V was shortened by 2 bases and J by 3 bases, with 13 bases between the two germline ends. The CDR3 DNA is TGTGCCAGCTCACCAAGTACGGACAGCTACACCGGGGAGCTGTTTTTT. Protein: CASSPSTDSYTGELFF.

The CDR3 DNA reads TGTGCCAGTACTTGGGCTAGCGGGGAGACCTACGAGCAGTACTTC. It codes for CASTWASGETYEQYF. This rearrangement joins TRBV19 to TRBJ2-7; TRBD2 matches 9 bases. In germline, CDR1 is LNHDA, CDR2 SQIVND (reference sequence). The V segment lost 7 bases and the J segment 2 bases; nucleotides outside the gene matches: 9. The length of the CDR3 is 15 residues.